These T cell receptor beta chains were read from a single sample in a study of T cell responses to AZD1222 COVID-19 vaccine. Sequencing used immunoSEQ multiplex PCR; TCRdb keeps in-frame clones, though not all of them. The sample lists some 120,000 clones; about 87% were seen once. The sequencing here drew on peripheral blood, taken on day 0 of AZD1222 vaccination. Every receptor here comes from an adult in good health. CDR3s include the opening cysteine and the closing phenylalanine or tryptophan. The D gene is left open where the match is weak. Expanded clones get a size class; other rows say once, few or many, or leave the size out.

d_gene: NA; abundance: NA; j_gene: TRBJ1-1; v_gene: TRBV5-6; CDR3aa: CASSAEYPRQVPEAFF; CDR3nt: TGTGCCAGCAGCGCCGAATACCCGCGACAGGTACCCGAAGCTTTCTTT
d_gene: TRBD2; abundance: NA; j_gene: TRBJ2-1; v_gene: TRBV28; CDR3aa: CASPVRRTSGYNEQFF; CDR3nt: TGTGCCAGCCCGGTTCGTCGGACTAGCGGATACAATGAGCAGTTCTTC
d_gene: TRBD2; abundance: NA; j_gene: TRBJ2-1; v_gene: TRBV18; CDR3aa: CASSPGLAGDNEQFF; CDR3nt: TGTGCCAGCTCACCGGGACTAGCGGGGGATAATGAGCAGTTCTTC
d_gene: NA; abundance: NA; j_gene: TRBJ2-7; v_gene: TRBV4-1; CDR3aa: CASSRSGFYEQYF; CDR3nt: TGCGCCAGCAGCCGCTCAGGGTTCTACGAGCAGTACTTC
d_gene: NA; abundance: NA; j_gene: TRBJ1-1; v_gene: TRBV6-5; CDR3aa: CASRSFGWVAFF; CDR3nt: TGTGCCAGCAGGAGCTTCGGGTGGGTAGCTTTCTTT
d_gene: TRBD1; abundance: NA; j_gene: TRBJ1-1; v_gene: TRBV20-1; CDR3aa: CSASGRTGRGNTEAFF; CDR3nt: TGCAGTGCTAGTGGCCGGACAGGGCGGGGGAACACTGAAGCTTTCTTT
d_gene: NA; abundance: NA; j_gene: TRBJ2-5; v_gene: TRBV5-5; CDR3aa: CASSFPAASQETQYF; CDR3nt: TGTGCCAGCAGCTTCCCCGCGGCCAGCCAAGAGACCCAGTACTTC
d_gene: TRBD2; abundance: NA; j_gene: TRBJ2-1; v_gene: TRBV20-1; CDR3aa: CSASRAGVRGEQFF; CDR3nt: TGCAGTGCTAGTAGAGCGGGGGTAAGGGGTGAGCAGTTCTTC
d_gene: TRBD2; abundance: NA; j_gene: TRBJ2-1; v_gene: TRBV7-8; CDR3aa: CASSPAGGSYNEQFF; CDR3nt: TGTGCCAGCAGCCCCGCGGGGGGGTCGTACAATGAGCAGTTCTTC
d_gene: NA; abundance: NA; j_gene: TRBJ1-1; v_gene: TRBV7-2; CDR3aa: CASSLGYPNTEAFF; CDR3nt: TGTGCCAGCAGCTTAGGATATCCGAACACTGAAGCTTTCTTT
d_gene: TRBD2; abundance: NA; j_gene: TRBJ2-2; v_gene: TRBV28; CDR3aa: CASRPGLVTGELFF; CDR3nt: TGTGCCAGCAGACCGGGACTAGTCACCGGGGAGCTGTTTTTT
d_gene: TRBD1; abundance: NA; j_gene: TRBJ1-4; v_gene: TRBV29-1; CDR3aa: CSVLGQGAREKLFF; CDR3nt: TGCAGCGTTCTAGGCCAGGGGGCTCGTGAAAAACTGTTTTTT
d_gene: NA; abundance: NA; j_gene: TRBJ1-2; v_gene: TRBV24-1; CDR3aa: CATSDPVGRGYGYTF; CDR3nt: TGTGCCACCAGTGATCCCGTGGGGAGGGGCTATGGCTACACCTTC
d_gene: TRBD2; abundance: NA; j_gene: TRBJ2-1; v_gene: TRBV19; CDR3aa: CATSRRGGYNEQFF; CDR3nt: TGTGCCACCTCTCGGCGGGGGGGATACAATGAGCAGTTCTTC
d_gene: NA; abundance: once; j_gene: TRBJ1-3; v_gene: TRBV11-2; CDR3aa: CASRPAFSGRSGNTIYF; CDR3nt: TGTGCCAGCAGGCCAGCCTTCAGTGGACGCTCTGGAAACACCATATATTTT
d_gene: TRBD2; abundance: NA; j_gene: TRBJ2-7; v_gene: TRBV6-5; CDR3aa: CASSSRLAGAEQYF; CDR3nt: TGTGCCAGCAGTTCTCGACTAGCGGGAGCCGAGCAGTACTTC
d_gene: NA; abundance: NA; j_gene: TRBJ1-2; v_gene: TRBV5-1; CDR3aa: CASSLDGRPYGYTF; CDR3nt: TGCGCCAGCAGCTTGGACGGACGGCCCTATGGCTACACCTTC
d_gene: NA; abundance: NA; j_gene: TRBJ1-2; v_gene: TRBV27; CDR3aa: CASSLFPPERVYTGYTF; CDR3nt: TGTGCCAGCAGTTTATTCCCCCCTGAGCGGGTGTATACGGGCTACACCTTC
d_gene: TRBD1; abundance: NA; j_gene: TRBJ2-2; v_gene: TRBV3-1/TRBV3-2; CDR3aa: CASSLWDRANTGELFF; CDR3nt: TGTGCCAGCAGCCTTTGGGACAGGGCGAACACCGGGGAGCTGTTTTTT
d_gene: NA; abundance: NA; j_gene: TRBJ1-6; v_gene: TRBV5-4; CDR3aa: CASSLDRDSPLHF; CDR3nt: TGTGCCAGCAGCTTGGACCGGGATTCACCCCTCCACTTT
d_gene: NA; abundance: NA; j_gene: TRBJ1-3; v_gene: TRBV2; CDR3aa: CATPAGTGNTIYF; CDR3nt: TGTGCCACCCCGGCGGGGACGGGAAACACCATATATTTT
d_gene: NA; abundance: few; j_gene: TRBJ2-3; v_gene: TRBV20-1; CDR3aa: CSASPRGPGRKDTQYF; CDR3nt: TGCAGTGCTAGTCCTCGGGGCCCGGGGCGAAAGGATACGCAGTATTTT
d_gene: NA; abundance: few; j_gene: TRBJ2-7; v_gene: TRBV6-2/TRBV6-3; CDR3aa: CASSRPAGTLYEQYF; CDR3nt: TGTGCCAGCAGTCGACCAGCCGGGACCCTATACGAGCAGTACTTC
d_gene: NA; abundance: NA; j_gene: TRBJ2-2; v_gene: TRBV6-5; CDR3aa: CASSYGQYTGELFF; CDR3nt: TGTGCCAGCAGTTATGGACAGTACACCGGGGAGCTGTTTTTT
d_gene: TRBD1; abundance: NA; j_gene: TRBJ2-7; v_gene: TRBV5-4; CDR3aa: CASSPGQGSYEQYF; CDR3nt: TGTGCCAGCAGCCCGGGACAGGGGTCCTACGAGCAGTACTTC
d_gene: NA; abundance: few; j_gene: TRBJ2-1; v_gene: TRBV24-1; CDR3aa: CATSDAQYEYNEQFF; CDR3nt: TGTGCCACCAGTGACGCGCAGTACGAGTACAATGAGCAGTTCTTC
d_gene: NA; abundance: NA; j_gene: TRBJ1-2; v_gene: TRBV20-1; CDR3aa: CSARGGYGYTF; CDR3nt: TGCAGTGCTAGAGGGGGATATGGCTACACCTTC
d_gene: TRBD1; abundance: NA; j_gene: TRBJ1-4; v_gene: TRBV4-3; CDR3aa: CASSQGAGGYEKLFF; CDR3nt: TGCGCCAGCAGCCAAGGGGCAGGGGGCTATGAAAAACTGTTTTTT
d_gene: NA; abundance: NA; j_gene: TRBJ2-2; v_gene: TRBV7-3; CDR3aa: CASSRNRDGGELFF; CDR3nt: TGTGCCAGCAGCCGAAACAGGGATGGCGGGGAGCTGTTTTTT
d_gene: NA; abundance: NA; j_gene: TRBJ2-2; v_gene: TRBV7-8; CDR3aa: CASSLGRNSGELFF; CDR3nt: TGTGCCAGCAGCTTAGGACGGAATTCCGGGGAGCTGTTTTTT
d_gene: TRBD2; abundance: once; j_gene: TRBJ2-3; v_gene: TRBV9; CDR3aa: CASSRTSGTLSTDTQYF; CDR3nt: TGTGCCAGCAGTAGGACTAGCGGGACTCTTAGCACAGATACGCAGTATTTT
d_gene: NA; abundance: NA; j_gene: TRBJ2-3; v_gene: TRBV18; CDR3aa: CASSPRAGSTDTQYF; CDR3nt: TGTGCCAGCTCACCACGGGCAGGGAGTACAGATACGCAGTATTTT
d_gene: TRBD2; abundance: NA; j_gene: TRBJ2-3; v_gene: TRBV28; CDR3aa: CASSLAGGRSTDTQYF; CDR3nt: TGTGCCAGCAGTTTAGCGGGGGGGCGCAGCACAGATACGCAGTATTTT
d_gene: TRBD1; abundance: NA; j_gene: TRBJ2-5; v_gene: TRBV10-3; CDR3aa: CAISPTGEETQYF; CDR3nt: TGTGCCATCAGCCCTACAGGGGAAGAGACCCAGTACTTC
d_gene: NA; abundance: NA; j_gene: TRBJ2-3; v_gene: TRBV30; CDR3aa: CAWSVKVSPGDTQYF; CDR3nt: TGTGCCTGGAGTGTAAAGGTTTCCCCCGGGGATACGCAGTATTTT
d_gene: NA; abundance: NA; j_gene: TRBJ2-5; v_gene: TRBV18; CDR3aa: CASSPLLGEQETQYF; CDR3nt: TGTGCCAGCTCACCCCTTCTGGGGGAGCAAGAGACCCAGTACTTC
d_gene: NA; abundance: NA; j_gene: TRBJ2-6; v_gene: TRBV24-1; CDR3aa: CATSDVRAVSGANVLTF; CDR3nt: TGTGCCACCAGTGATGTAAGGGCGGTCTCTGGGGCCAACGTCCTGACTTTC
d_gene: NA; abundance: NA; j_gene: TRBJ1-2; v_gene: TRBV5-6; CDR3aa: CASSSGRGRYGYTF; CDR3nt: TGTGCCAGCAGCTCTGGTAGGGGCCGGTATGGCTACACCTTC
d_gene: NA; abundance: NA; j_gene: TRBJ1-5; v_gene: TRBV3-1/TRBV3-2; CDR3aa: CASSPRGAGQPQHF; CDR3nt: TGTGCCAGCAGCCCGCGGGGGGCGGGTCAGCCCCAGCATTTT
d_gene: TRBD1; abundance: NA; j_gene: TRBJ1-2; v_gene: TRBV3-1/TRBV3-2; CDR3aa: CASSQPSGTENGYTF; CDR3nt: TGTGCCAGCAGCCAACCCTCCGGGACAGAGAATGGCTACACCTTC
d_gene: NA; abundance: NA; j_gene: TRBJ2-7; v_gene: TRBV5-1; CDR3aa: CASSSSGGYEQYF; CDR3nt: TGCGCCAGCAGCTCCTCCGGGGGCTACGAGCAGTACTTC
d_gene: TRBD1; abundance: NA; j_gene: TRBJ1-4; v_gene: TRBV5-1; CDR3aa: CASSFGQGSEKLFF; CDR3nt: TGCGCCAGCAGCTTCGGACAGGGAAGTGAAAAACTGTTTTTT
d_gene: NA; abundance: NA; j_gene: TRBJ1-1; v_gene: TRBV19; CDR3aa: CASIPGQNTEAFF; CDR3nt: TGTGCCAGTATTCCGGGACAGAACACTGAAGCTTTCTTT
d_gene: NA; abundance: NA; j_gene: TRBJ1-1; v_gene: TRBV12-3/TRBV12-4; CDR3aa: CASRRADNTEAFF; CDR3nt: TGTGCCAGCAGAAGGGCAGATAACACTGAAGCTTTCTTT
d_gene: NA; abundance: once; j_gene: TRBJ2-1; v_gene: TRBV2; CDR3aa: CASGENYNEQFF; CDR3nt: TGTGCCAGCGGAGAGAACTACAATGAGCAGTTCTTC
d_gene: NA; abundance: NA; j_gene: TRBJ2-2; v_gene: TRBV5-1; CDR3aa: CASSNPLAGELFF; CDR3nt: TGCGCCAGCAGCAACCCCTTAGCCGGGGAGCTGTTTTTT
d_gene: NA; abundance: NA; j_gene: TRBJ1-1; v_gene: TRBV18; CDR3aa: CASSPRTANTEAFF; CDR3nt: TGTGCCAGCTCACCCAGGACGGCTAACACTGAAGCTTTCTTT
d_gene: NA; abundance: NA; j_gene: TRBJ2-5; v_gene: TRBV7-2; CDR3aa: CASSLAAGTETQYF; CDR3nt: TGTGCCAGCAGCTTAGCGGCAGGGACAGAGACCCAGTACTTC
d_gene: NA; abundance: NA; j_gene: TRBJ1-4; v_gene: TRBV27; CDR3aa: CASSLTGRANEKLFF; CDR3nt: TGTGCCAGCAGTCTTACAGGGAGGGCTAATGAAAAACTGTTTTTT
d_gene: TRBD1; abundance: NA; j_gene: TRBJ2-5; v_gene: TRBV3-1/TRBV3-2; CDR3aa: CASSQFDRAQETQYF; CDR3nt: TGTGCCAGCAGCCAATTTGACAGGGCCCAAGAGACCCAGTACTTC
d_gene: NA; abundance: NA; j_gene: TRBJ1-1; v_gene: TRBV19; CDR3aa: CASSIYGMNTEAFF; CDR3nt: TGTGCCAGTAGTATTTACGGCATGAACACTGAAGCTTTCTTT
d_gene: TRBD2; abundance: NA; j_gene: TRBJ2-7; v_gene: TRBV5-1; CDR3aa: CASSSAASGGEQYF; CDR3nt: TGCGCCAGCAGCTCTGCGGCTAGCGGGGGCGAGCAGTACTTC
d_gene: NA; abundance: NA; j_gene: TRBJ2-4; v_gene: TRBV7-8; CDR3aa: CASKEAQANIQYF; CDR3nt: TGTGCCAGCAAAGAAGCCCAAGCTAACATTCAGTACTTC
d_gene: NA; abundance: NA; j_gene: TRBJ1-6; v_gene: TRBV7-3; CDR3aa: CASSLTGDSPLHF; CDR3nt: TGTGCCAGCAGCTTAACGGGGGACTCACCCCTCCACTTT
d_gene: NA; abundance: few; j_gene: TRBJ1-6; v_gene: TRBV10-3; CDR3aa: CAISDEGGDSPLHF; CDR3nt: TGTGCCATCAGTGATGAGGGGGGTGATTCACCCCTCCACTTT
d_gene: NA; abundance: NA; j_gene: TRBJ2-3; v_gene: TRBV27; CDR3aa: CASTRSSTDTQYF; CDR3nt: TGTGCCAGCACGCGCTCTAGCACAGATACGCAGTATTTT
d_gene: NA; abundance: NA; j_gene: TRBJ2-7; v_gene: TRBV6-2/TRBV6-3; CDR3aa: CASSYSGYSAEQYF; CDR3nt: TGTGCCAGCAGTTACTCCGGATACTCGGCAGAGCAGTACTTC
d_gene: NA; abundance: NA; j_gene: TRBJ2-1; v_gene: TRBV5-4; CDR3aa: CASSLRGTSYNEQFF; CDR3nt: TGTGCCAGCAGCTTGCGCGGAACCTCCTACAATGAGCAGTTCTTC
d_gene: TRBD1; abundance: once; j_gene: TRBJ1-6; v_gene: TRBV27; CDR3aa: CASRTGFSPLHF; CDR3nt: TGTGCCAGCAGGACAGGGTTTTCACCCCTCCACTTT
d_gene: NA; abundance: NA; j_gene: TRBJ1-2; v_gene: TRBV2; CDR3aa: CASTDYGYTF; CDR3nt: TGTGCCAGCACCGACTATGGCTACACCTTC